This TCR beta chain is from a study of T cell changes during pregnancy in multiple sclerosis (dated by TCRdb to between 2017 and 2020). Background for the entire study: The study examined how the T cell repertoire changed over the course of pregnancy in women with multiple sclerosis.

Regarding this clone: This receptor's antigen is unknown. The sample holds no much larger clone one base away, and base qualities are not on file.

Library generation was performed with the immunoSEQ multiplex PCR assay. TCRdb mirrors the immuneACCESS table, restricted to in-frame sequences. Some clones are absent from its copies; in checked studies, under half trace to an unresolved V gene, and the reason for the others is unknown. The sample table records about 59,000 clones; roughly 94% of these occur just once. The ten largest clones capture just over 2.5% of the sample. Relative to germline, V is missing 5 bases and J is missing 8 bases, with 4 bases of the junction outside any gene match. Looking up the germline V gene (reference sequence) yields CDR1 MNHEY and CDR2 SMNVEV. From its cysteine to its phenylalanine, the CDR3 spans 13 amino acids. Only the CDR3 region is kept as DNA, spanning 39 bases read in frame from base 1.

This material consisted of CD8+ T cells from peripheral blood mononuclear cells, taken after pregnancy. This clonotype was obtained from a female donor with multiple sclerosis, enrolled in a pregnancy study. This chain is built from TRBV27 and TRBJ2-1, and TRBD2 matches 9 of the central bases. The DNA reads TGTGCCAGCAGTCTAGCGGGAAATGATGAGCAGTTCTTC. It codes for CASSLAGNDEQFF.